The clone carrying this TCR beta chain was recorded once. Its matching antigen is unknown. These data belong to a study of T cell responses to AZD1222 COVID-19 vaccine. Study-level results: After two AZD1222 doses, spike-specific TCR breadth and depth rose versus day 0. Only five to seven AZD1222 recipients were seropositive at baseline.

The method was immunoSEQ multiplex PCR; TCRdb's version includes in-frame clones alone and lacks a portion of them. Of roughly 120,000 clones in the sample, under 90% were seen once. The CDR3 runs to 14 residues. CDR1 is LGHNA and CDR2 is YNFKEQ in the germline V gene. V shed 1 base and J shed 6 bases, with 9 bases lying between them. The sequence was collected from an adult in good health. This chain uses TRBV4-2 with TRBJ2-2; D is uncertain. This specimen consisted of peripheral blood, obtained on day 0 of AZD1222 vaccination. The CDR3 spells CASSQGVAPGELFF. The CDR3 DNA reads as TGTGCCAGCAGCCAAGGTGTGGCCCCCGGGGAGCTGTTTTTT.